Presented here are 27 T cell receptor beta chains from one specimen sequenced in a study of early T cells in non-severe SARS-CoV-2 infection. A single record per CDR3 protein comes from TCRdb applying MiXCR to the 5' RACE reads. The top ten hold about 3% of the sample, which has 65,000 to 95,000 distinct CDR3 sequences, 15% to 20% seen once. Sequenced: whole blood. The receptor set was obtained from an adult who was a healthcare worker with PCR-confirmed SARS-CoV-2 infection or an uninfected control (not recorded which).

This chain uses TRBV7-8 with TRBJ1-5, with D tentatively TRBD1 (6 bases). The V gene's germline CDR1 is SGHVS and CDR2 FQNEAQ. Trimming cost V 6 bases and J 2 bases, with 8 bases left between them. This CDR3 has 13 residues. Here the CDR3 DNA reads TGTGCCAGCAGGGGGGCGGGCAATCAGCCCCAGCATTTT. Amino acid sequence: CASRGAGNQPQHF.

This clonotype was detected ten times or more. This chain links TRBV18 with TRBJ1-2; D gene uncertain. CDR3 size: 14 residues. Trimming took off 1 base at V and 6 bases at J, with 12 bases between the two ends. From germline, CDR1 is KGHSH and CDR2 LQKENI. The CDR3 nucleotides read TGTGCCAGCTCACCACTCAGGACGGCACATGGCTACACCTTC. It codes for CASSPLRTAHGYTF.

This chain joins TRBV5-4 and TRBJ2-1; TRBD2 matches 11 bases. This CDR3 comprises 15 residues. V was pared by 0 bases and J by 9 bases, with 5 bases of the junction left unmatched. CDR1 is SGHNT, CDR2 YYREEE, per germline (reference sequence). CDR3 nucleotides: TGTGCCAGCAGCTTGGTAGCGGGAGGGAGAGGTGAGCAGTTCTTC. Amino acids: CASSLVAGGRGEQFF.

The chain carries TRBV11-2 and TRBJ1-3; 8 nucleotides match TRBD1. The germline V gene encodes CDR1 SGHAT and CDR2 FQNNGV. Losses at the gene ends were 0 bases for V and 4 bases for J; bases not matched to a gene: 5. This CDR3 has 16 amino acids. The CDR3 coding sequence is TGTGCCAGCAGCTTAGATAAGACAGGGGCCGGAAACACCATATATTTT. Encoded protein: CASSLDKTGAGNTIYF.

The rearrangement links TRBV20-1 to TRBJ2-5; the match to TRBD1 covers 9 bases. Germline CDR1 is DFQATT and CDR2 is SNEGSKA (reference sequence). This CDR3 is 14 amino acids long. The J segment lost 1 base and the V segment lost 3 bases, leaving 3 bases of the junction unmatched. CDR3 bases: TGCAGTGCTAGGGGACAGGGACCCCAAGAGACCCAGTACTTC. This gives the protein CSARGQGPQETQYF.

This clonotype was found many times. The CDR3 here is CASSPPRGLNTEAFF. DNA of the CDR3: TGTGCCAGCAGTCCCCCTCGGGGGCTGAACACTGAAGCTTTCTTT. The rearrangement uses TRBV12-3 or TRBV12-4 and TRBJ1-1, with D possibly matching TRBD1 (6 bases). The CDR3 is 15 amino acids. The ends were cut back, 5 bases at V and 0 bases at J, with 13 bases in the middle.

This sequence joins TRBV6-5 and TRBJ2-1; the match to TRBD2 covers 7 bases. The trim removed 6 bases at V and 6 bases at J, leaving 11 bases unmatched. The CDR3 length is 15 residues. Germline values: CDR1 MNHEY, CDR2 SVGAGI. The CDR3 DNA sequence: TGTGCCAGCAGCTGGGGTCTAGCGGCAACCAATGAGCAGTTCTTC. Encoded protein: CASSWGLAATNEQFF.

This clonotype was detected a few times. The chain combines TRBV5-1 with TRBJ2-6; 9 bases agree with TRBD1. Trimming at V came to 3 bases and at J to 2 bases, leaving 3 bases not matched to a gene. The CDR3 extends over 16 amino acids. Germline values: CDR1 SGHRS, CDR2 YFSETQ. The CDR3 DNA follows: TGCGCCAGCAGCTCGGGACAGGGAACTGGGGCCAACGTCCTGACTTTC. The encoded protein is CASSSGQGTGANVLTF. The variable domain in full, completed from reference TRBV5-1 and TRBJ2-6, reads KAGVTQTPRYLIKTRGQQVTLSCSPISGHRSVSWYQQTPGQGLQFLFEYFSETQRNKGNFPGRFSGRQFSNSRSEMNVSTLELGDSALYLCASSSGQGTGANVLTFGAGSRLTVL.

This clonotype was seen more than once but under ten times. The chain carries TRBV10-3 and TRBJ2-1; D gene ambiguous. Trimming took off 3 bases at V and 9 bases at J, with 9 bases between the two ends. This CDR3 is 12 amino acids long. Germline assignment: CDR1 ENHRY and CDR2 SYGVKD. CDR3 residues: CAISDTASEQFF. The CDR3 DNA follows: TGTGCCATCAGTGACACCGCCAGTGAGCAGTTCTTC.

This clonotype was detected only a few times. The V gene is TRBV5-1, the J gene TRBJ2-3; 14 bases are a match to TRBD2. V lost 3 bases, J lost 7 bases, and 10 bases stayed unmatched. This CDR3 has 17 residues. Germline V gene sequence: CDR1 SGHRS, CDR2 YFSETQ. The chain's CDR3 is CASSSHMTSGGANTQYF. In DNA, the CDR3 is TGCGCCAGCAGCTCCCATATGACTAGCGGGGGGGCAAATACGCAGTATTTT.

This clonotype came up a few times. V gene TRBV12-3 or TRBV12-4 combines with J gene TRBJ1-5; D is ambiguous. The length of the CDR3 is 14 residues. Trimming cost V 3 bases and J 3 bases, with 9 bases left between them. The CDR3 is CASSFGQLNQPQHF. Here the CDR3 DNA reads TGTGCCAGCAGTTTTGGGCAGCTCAATCAGCCCCAGCATTTT.

This clonotype was recorded a few times. The CDR3 protein is CASSTGEGKQYF. CDR3 sequence (DNA): TGCGCCAGCAGCACCGGGGAGGGTAAGCAGTACTTC. The chain joins TRBV5-1 to TRBJ2-7; 7 nucleotides align to TRBD2. V shed 4 bases, J shed 8 bases, and the junction held 6 bases outside the gene matches. CDR3 length: 12 residues. Germline loops: CDR1 SGHRS, CDR2 YFSETQ.

This clonotype was observed a few times. The V call is TRBV7-2, the J call TRBJ2-5; 7 nucleotides align to TRBD1. This CDR3 is 17 amino acids long. J gave up 0 bases and V 0 bases, and 7 bases lay outside the gene matches. Looked up from germline, CDR1 is SGHTA and CDR2 is FQGNSA. In DNA, the CDR3 is TGTGCCAGCAGCTTAGCATCATGGGACAGCGACCAAGAGACCCAGTACTTC. Translating it yields CASSLASWDSDQETQYF.

This clonotype was picked up a small number of times. The CDR3 protein is CSAGRSGYEQYF. CDR3 DNA sequence: TGCAGCGCTGGAAGGTCGGGTTACGAGCAGTACTTC. This chain uses TRBV29-1 with TRBJ2-7; D gene unclear. The CDR3 runs 12 residues. V lost 7 bases and J 4 bases, leaving 14 bases between the germline ends. CDR1 and CDR2 from the germline V gene are SQVTM and ANQGSEA.

The chain employs TRBV6-5 and TRBJ2-7, with D unclear. CDR1 and CDR2 from the germline V gene are MNHEY and SVGAGI. The CDR3 runs to 13 residues. V gave up 8 bases and J gave up 0 bases, with 11 bases separating them. DNA for the CDR3: TGTGCCAGCCAGCCCCGGGCCTCCTACGAGCAGTACTTC. It specifies CASQPRASYEQYF.

The rearrangement uses TRBV11-3 and TRBJ2-5; D gene ambiguous. V lost 1 base and J lost 3, with 15 bases in between. This CDR3 contains 16 residues. Germline V lookup: CDR1 SGHNT, CDR2 YENEEA. This chain's CDR3 is CASSLVWAPSKETQYF. CDR3 coding DNA: TGTGCCAGCAGCTTAGTTTGGGCCCCATCAAAAGAGACCCAGTACTTC.

J is TRBJ2-1 and V is TRBV2; TRBD1 matches 8 bases. The CDR3 runs 15 residues. The germline V gene encodes CDR1 SNHLY and CDR2 FYNNEI. After removal of 6 bases from V and 0 bases from J, the junction contained 4 bases not matched to a gene. The CDR3 sequence is CASRGTGSSYNEQFF. DNA for the CDR3: TGTGCCAGCAGGGGGACAGGCAGCTCCTACAATGAGCAGTTCTTC.

V gene TRBV3-1 combines with J gene TRBJ2-1, with TRBD2 matching 7 bases. The CDR3 sequence is 17 residues long. Trimming at V came to 4 bases and at J to 0 bases, leaving 9 bases not matched to a gene. Germline V lookup: CDR1 LGHDT, CDR2 YNNKEL (reference sequence). The CDR3 sequence is CASSRRLASSSYNEQFF. Here the CDR3 DNA reads TGTGCCAGCAGCCGGAGACTAGCTTCTAGCTCCTACAATGAGCAGTTCTTC.

V usage is TRBV29-1 and J usage is TRBJ1-3; 8 bases are shared with TRBD1. CDR1 and CDR2 (germline): SQVTM, ANQGSEA. CDR3 length equals 15 residues. V lost 5 bases, J lost 0 bases, and 6 bases stayed unmatched. This chain's CDR3 is CSVSGQGGSGNTIYF. Written as DNA, the CDR3 is TGCAGCGTTTCCGGACAGGGAGGCTCTGGAAACACCATATATTTT.

The chain is built from TRBV19 and TRBJ2-7; the D call may be TRBD1 or TRBD2 (5 bases each). Trimming cost V 5 bases and J 0 bases, with 14 bases left between them. CDR1 is LNHDA, CDR2 SQIVND, per germline (reference sequence). The CDR3 contains 15 residues. CDR3 nucleotide sequence: TGTGCCAGTAGTGCAGGGCCAGGGACCTCCTACGAGCAGTACTTC. Amino acids: CASSAGPGTSYEQYF.

The genes are TRBV6-5 and TRBJ2-7, with D perhaps matching TRBD1 or TRBD2 (6 bases each). V was clipped by 2 bases and J by 2 bases, with 10 bases between them. Germline V gene data show CDR1 as MNHEY and CDR2 as SVGAGI. This CDR3 region has 14 residues. The CDR3 spells CASSYGGTTYEQYF. The CDR3 DNA follows: TGTGCCAGCAGTTACGGCGGGACAACCTACGAGCAGTACTTC.

This clonotype was detected only a few times. Germline and junction disagree at one end, which may indicate a read error. The chain joins TRBV7-9 to TRBJ2-7; 8 positions agree with TRBD1. The V gene's germline CDR1 is SEHNR and CDR2 FQNEAQ (reference sequence). This CDR3 is built from 14 residues. The CDR3 spells CASAGGAGAYEQHF. The DNA of the CDR3 is TGTGCCAGCGCAGGGGGCGCAGGTGCTTACGAGCAGCACTTC.

The sample holds a few counts of this clonotype. For the CDR3, the DNA is TGCAGTGCTAGAGATCCGCAGTCTTCGTCCTACGAGCAGTACTTC. Translating it yields CSARDPQSSSYEQYF. This chain uses TRBV20-1 with TRBJ2-7; no reliable D call. Germline V gene sequence: CDR1 DFQATT, CDR2 SNEGSKA (reference sequence). The CDR3 has 15 amino acids. Trimming shortened V by 0 bases and J by 1 base, and 13 bases separated the two germline ends.

The chain combines TRBV12-3 or TRBV12-4 with TRBJ2-1, with D unresolved. Between the trimmed V and J ends, which lost 5 bases and 5 bases, there was a span of 13 bases. The CDR3 contains 14 residues. The CDR3 spells CASSPKARNNEQFF. The CDR3 DNA follows: TGTGCCAGCAGTCCGAAGGCCAGAAACAATGAGCAGTTCTTC.

To note about this clonotype: This CDR3 fails to terminate in the conserved phenylalanine or tryptophan, so it likely reflects a read error. The DNA is omitted, as the CDR3 cannot be located on it reliably, and the CDR3 follows TCRdb's listing. The chain uses TRBV20-1 and TRBJ2-5. The CDR3 comprises 8 residues, both ends counted. CDR1 is DFQATT, CDR2 SNEGSKA, per germline (reference sequence). This CDR3 is CSARVLND.

This clonotype was counted at least ten times. This sequence joins TRBV3-1 and TRBJ2-1; D assignment may be TRBD1 or TRBD2 (5 bases each). The CDR3 has 20 residues. CDR1 LGHDT and CDR2 YNNKEL come from the germline V gene (reference sequence). Trimming removed 1 base from V and 5 bases from J, with 27 bases in between. The CDR3 region has the DNA TGTGCCAGCAGCCAAGGGTCAGGTCCGGGACGCCTCCGTCCCCACAATGAGCAGTTCTTC. Encoded protein: CASSQGSGPGRLRPHNEQFF.

The rearrangement links TRBV28 to TRBJ2-5; D is undetermined. V lost 5 bases and J 3 bases, leaving 13 bases between the germline ends. CDR1 is MDHEN and CDR2 is SYDVKM in the germline V gene. The CDR3 consists of 14 residues. CDR3: CASSPTNSKETQYF. CDR3 nucleotides: TGTGCCAGCAGTCCCACGAACAGTAAAGAGACCCAGTACTTC.